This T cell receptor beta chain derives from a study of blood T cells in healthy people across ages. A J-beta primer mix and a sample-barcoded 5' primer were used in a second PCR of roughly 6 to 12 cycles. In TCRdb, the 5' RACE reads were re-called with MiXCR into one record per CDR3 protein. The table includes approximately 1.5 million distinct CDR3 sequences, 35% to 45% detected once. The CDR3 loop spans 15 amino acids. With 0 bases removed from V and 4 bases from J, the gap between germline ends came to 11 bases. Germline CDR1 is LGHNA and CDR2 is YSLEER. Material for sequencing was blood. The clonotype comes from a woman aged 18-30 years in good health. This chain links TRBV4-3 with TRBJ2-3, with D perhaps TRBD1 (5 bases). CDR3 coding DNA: TGCGCCAGCAGCCAAGATAGGGGTAGTGCAGATACGCAGTATTTT. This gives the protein CASSQDRGSADTQYF.